A selection of T cell receptor beta chains follows, all from one sample in a study of T-cell reconstitution after alpha-beta-depleted transplantation in children. TCRdb independently ran MiXCR on the PCR reads; one entry per CDR3 protein. Of nearly 400,000 distinct CDR3 sequences listed, 20% are singletons. The sample in question was PBMCs from the stem cell graft donor, obtained from the stem cell graft. The receptors here all came from a human donor who donated a stem cell graft to a child with acute myeloid leukemia. CDR3s include the opening cysteine and the closing phenylalanine or tryptophan. D genes are given only for firm matches. Only part of the rows carry a size: once, few, many, or a class if the clone is expanded.

15	TRBD2	.	TRBJ2-1	TRBV6-1	TGTGCCAGCAGACACAGTTTTGAGACTAGCGGTGAGCAGTTCTTC	CASRHSFETSGEQFF
14	.	few	TRBJ1-4	TRBV7-2	TGTGCCAGCAGCTCCTCAGGGATGGGGGAAAAACTGTTTTTT	CASSSSGMGEKLFF
19	.	few	TRBJ1-1	TRBV29-1	TGCAGCGTGGGGCAAATTAAACCGGGACCCCGGGGCAGTCACGGTGAAGCTTTCTTT	CSVGQIKPGPRGSHGEAFF
16	TRBD1	.	TRBJ1-5	TRBV19	TGTGCCAGTAGACGAGACCGGGACAGGTGGTTTCAGCCCCAGCATTTT	CASRRDRDRWFQPQHF
15	TRBD2	.	TRBJ2-7	TRBV18	TGTGCCAGCTCACGGGCGACTAGCGGACACTACGAGCAGTACTTC	CASSRATSGHYEQYF
13	.	.	TRBJ1-5	TRBV12-3/TRBV12-4	TGTGCCAGCAGTTGGGCCAGGGATCAGCCCCAGCATTTT	CASSWARDQPQHF
12	.	many	TRBJ2-1	TRBV12-3/TRBV12-4	TGTGCCAGCAGTTTTAACCACAATGAGCAGTTCTTC	CASSFNHNEQFF
15	.	.	TRBJ2-5	TRBV24-1	TGTGCCACCAGTGACCCCTCGGCTCTCCAAGAGACCCAGTACTTC	CATSDPSALQETQYF
16	TRBD2	.	TRBJ2-1	TRBV7-8	TGTGCCAGCAGCTTACCGGGACTAGCGGGAGAGAATGAGCAGTTCTTC	CASSLPGLAGENEQFF
13	.	many	TRBJ1-2	TRBV6-1	TGTGCCAGCAGTAGGACGGAGAACTATGGCTACACCTTC	CASSRTENYGYTF
14	.	few	TRBJ2-7	TRBV12-3/TRBV12-4	TGTGCCAGCAGTCCCCGGACGGACCCCTACGAGCAGTACTTC	CASSPRTDPYEQYF
15	TRBD2	.	TRBJ2-5	TRBV10-3	TGTGCCATCGCACCGGGGCGGGAGGTCAGGGAGACCCAGTACTTC	CAIAPGREVRETQYF
14	TRBD1	few	TRBJ2-5	TRBV29-1	TGCAGCGTTGAACTGCCCCCAGGGGGTGAGACCCAGTACTTC	CSVELPPGGETQYF
14	.	.	TRBJ1-5	TRBV18	TGTGCCAGCTCACCAGACCGTACTTATCAGCCCCAGCATTTT	CASSPDRTYQPQHF
14	TRBD1	few	TRBJ2-7	TRBV29-1	TGCAGCGTACTTACACAGGGGGCGGGAGTCGAGCAGTACTTC	CSVLTQGAGVEQYF
15	TRBD2	many	TRBJ2-7	TRBV12-3/TRBV12-4	TGTGCCAGCAGTTCAAATACCGGGACTACCTACGAGCAGTACTTC	CASSSNTGTTYEQYF
14	TRBD1	many	TRBJ2-7	TRBV29-1	TGCAGCGTTGAGACGGGACAGGGATCCTACGAGCAGTACTTC	CSVETGQGSYEQYF